This TCR beta chain was documented in a study of tumor-infiltrating lymphocytes in primary liver carcinoma. CDR3 size: 13 residues. Germline-derived CDR1 and CDR2 are SGHRS and YFSETQ. V was cut by 3 bases and J by 2 bases, with 7 bases left in between. Both RNA and DNA were isolated together from about 21-30 mg of bulk tissue that had not been sorted. In regard to this clonotype: A read error may explain this, as a much larger clone is one base away. The CDR3 end shows no conserved phenylalanine or tryptophan, and so a read error is likely.

Starting from approximately 470 ng of total RNA, TCR beta cDNA was produced with a primer in the constant region. Libraries of TCR beta came from three nested multiplex PCR rounds with slightly modified ARM-PCR. Two initial PCR rounds of around 10 cycles each paired TRBV1-TRBV30 forward primers with a C-beta reverse primer. TCRdb reanalysed the multiplex PCR reads using MiXCR and keeps one entry per CDR3 protein. The data contain around 60,000 distinct CDR3 sequences, 71% of them singletons. Sequencing was carried out using liver tumor tissue from sampling region 4. The subset denotes: tumor region T4, right-lateral pole. The TCR originated in a man between 40 and 49 years old with primary liver carcinoma and hepatitis B virus infection. This chain links TRBV5-1 with TRBJ2-3; possibly TRBD1 or TRBD2 for D (5 bases each). The CDR3 spells CASSSGTTDTQYL. The CDR3, as DNA: TGCGCCAGCAGCTCCGGGACCACAGATACGCAGTATTTA.